Included here is one T cell receptor (beta chain) sequence, with context. TCRdb redid the calling of the RT-PCR reads with MiXCR, one entry per CDR3 protein. The repertoire includes approximately 11,000 distinct CDR3 sequences, roughly 82% of them detected once, and under 9.5% sits in the top ten. The sample is drawn from a study of yellow fever vaccine responses in identical twins. The V end was cut by 0 bases, the J end by 2 bases, with 9 bases between. Germline V CDR1 and CDR2: SGHDT, YYEEEE. The CDR3 consists of 14 residues. The source was T cells from blood (PBMCs), unsorted or a sorted subset (not recorded which), collected before or after yellow fever vaccination (not recorded which). The rearrangement uses TRBV5-6 and TRBJ2-7; no reliable D call. The receptor was derived from a woman aged 18-35 years who received the yellow fever vaccine. CDR3 DNA: TGTGCCAGCAGCTTGGGACACACGCCCTACGAGCAGTACTTC. Its translation is CASSLGHTPYEQYF.